The clone carrying this T cell receptor beta chain was recorded a few times. Its antigen is not identified. The sample belongs to a study of T cell responses to AZD1222 COVID-19 vaccine. The study's findings and limits: Donors in the cohort were predominantly white British and more often female, and clonal diversity was possibly underestimated. Nearly half of spike-specific TCRs reportedly target variant regions that are unmutated in the B.1.351 and B.1.1.7 variants. The repertoires were collected only after the peak T cell response.

Sequencing used immunoSEQ multiplex PCR; TCRdb keeps in-frame clones, though not all of them. The table has some 79,000 clones, 80% seen once. The specimen was peripheral blood, collected 28 days after the second AZD1222 dose. This sequence was found in an adult who received the AZD1222 COVID-19 vaccine.

CDR3 DNA: TGTGCAATGGGGGAAACGAACACCGGGGAGCTGTTTTTT. Translated: CAMGETNTGELFF. This chain links TRBV19 with TRBJ2-2, with D tentatively TRBD1 or TRBD2 (5 bases each). The CDR3 spans 13 residues. Germline V gene sequence: CDR1 LNHDA, CDR2 SQIVND (reference sequence).